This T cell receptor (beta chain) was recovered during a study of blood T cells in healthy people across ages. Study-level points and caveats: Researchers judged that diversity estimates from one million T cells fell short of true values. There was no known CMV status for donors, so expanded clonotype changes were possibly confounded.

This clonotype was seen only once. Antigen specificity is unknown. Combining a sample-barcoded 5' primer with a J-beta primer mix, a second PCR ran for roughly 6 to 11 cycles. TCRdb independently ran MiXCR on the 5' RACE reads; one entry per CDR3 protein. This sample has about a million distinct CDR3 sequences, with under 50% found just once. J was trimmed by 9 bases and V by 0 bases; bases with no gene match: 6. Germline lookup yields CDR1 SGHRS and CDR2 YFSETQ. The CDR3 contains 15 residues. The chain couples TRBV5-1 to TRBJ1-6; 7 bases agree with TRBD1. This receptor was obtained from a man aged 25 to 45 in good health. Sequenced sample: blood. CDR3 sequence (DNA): TGCGCCAGCAGCTTGGCCGACAGGGAGGGTTCACCCCTCCACTTT. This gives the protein CASSLADREGSPLHF.